Presented here are 15 T cell receptor beta chains from one specimen sequenced in a study of beta chain features in type 1 diabetes. Expressed TCRB transcripts were sequenced because the entire RNA isolate underwent reverse transcription. The table came from immunoSEQ multiplex PCR; TCRdb's copy has only in-frame clones and leaves some out. The sample has 130,000 to 150,000 clones; around a tenth are singletons. Sequencing was done on a sample of central memory CD4+ T cells from blood. Receptors originate from a man aged 18-30 years in good health.

About this clone itself: Other DNA variants within this sample encode the same CDR3. The chain has TRBV15 and TRBJ2-6, with D possibly being TRBD2 (5 bases). V shed 1 base and J shed 1 base, with 5 bases lying between them. The CDR3 is 15 residues long. Germline values: CDR1 LNHNV, CDR2 YYDKDF (reference sequence). In nucleotides, the CDR3 is TGTGCCACCAGCAGAGCGGGGTCTGGGGCCAACGTCCTGACTTTC. Its protein product is CATSRAGSGANVLTF. Combining the CDR3 with reference TRBV15 and TRBJ2-6 gives the whole variable domain DAMVIQNPRYQVTQFGKPVTLSCSQTLNHNVMYWYQQKSSQAPKLLFHYYDKDFNNEADTPDNFQSRRPNTSFCFLDIRSPGLGDTAMYLCATSRAGSGANVLTFGAGSRLTVL.

This clone has ten or more counts. This rearrangement joins TRBV13 to TRBJ2-5; 7 bases align to TRBD1. CDR1 and CDR2 (germline): PRHDT, FYEKMQ (reference sequence). CDR3 length: 18 residues. V trimming: 5 bases; J trimming: 1 base; junction bases outside the gene matches: 16. The CDR3: CASSPASQGQNFQETQYF. The CDR3 DNA reads TGTGCCAGCAGCCCAGCCTCCCAGGGACAGAACTTCCAAGAGACCCAGTACTTC.

The chain is built from TRBV7-9 and TRBJ2-7; 9 nucleotides agree with TRBD2. CDR1 SEHNR and CDR2 FQNEAQ come from the germline V gene (reference sequence). The CDR3 has 16 amino acids. V dropped 1 base and J dropped 3; count of bases not matched to a gene: 7. CDR3 sequence (DNA): TGTGCCAGCAGCTTAGTTCGCGGGGGGGGGAGCTACGAGCAGTACTTC. Amino acid sequence: CASSLVRGGGSYEQYF. Full variable domain (rest looked up from reference TRBV7-9 and TRBJ2-7): DTGVSQNPRHKITKRGQNVTFRCDPISEHNRLYWYRQTLGQGPEFLTYFQNEAQLEKSRLLSDRFSAERPKGSFSTLEIQRTEQGDSAMYLCASSLVRGGGSYEQYFGPGTRLTVT.

This clone was seen only a few times. The chain employs TRBV7-2 and TRBJ2-3; 7 nucleotides align to TRBD1. V lost 3 bases and J lost 2; bases outside the gene matches: 8. In germline, CDR1 is SGHTA, CDR2 FQGNSA. The CDR3 spans 16 residues. The CDR3 DNA follows: TGTGCCAGCAGCTTTAGGGGACAGCTTAACACAGATACGCAGTATTTT. Protein product: CASSFRGQLNTDTQYF. Based on the CDR3 plus reference TRBV7-2 and TRBJ2-3, the full variable domain is GAGVSQSPSNKVTEKGKDVELRCDPISGHTALYWYRQSLGQGLEFLIYFQGNSAPDKSGLPSDRFSAERTGGSVSTLTIQRTQQEDSAVYLCASSFRGQLNTDTQYFGPGTRLTVL.

The chain employs TRBV4-2 and TRBJ2-3; a possible D gene is TRBD2 (6 bases). The germline CDR1 and CDR2 sequences are LGHNA and YNFKEQ. Trimming pared 0 bases from V and 1 base from J, leaving 11 bases between. This CDR3 is 16 amino acids long. In DNA form, the CDR3 reads TGTGCCAGCAGCCAAGAGGGAGTAGCGGGCACAGATACGCAGTATTTT. Protein product: CASSQEGVAGTDTQYF.

Points on this clone: The sample carries other DNA sequences with the same CDR3. This sequence joins TRBV4-1 and TRBJ2-1, with 9 bases identical to TRBD1. V lost 2 bases to trimming and J lost 8 bases; unmatched junction nucleotides: 1. CDR3 length: 13 amino acids. Germline CDR1 reads MGHRA; CDR2 reads YSYEKL. The CDR3 spells CASSQRTGDEQFF. The CDR3 bases are TGCGCCAGCAGCCAACGGACAGGGGATGAGCAGTTCTTC.

The table lists this clone with many counts. The DNA for the CDR3 is TGTGCCAGCAGCATGAACTCCAGGGGGAACACCGGGGAGCTGTTTTTT. This sequence encodes CASSMNSRGNTGELFF. The chain couples TRBV7-2 to TRBJ2-2; tentative D call: TRBD1 (6 bases). CDR3 length equals 16 residues. Germline CDR1 and CDR2: SGHTA and FQGNSA. The V and J ends lost 5 bases and 1 base respectively, with 14 bases between them.

This clone has a count of ten or more. The rearrangement uses TRBV28 and TRBJ2-7, with 8 bases matching TRBD2. V lost 6 bases to trimming and J lost 0 bases; unmatched junction nucleotides: 4. In germline, CDR1 is MDHEN, CDR2 SYDVKM. The CDR3 contains 14 residues. Written as DNA, the CDR3 is TGTGCCAGCAGAAATGCGGGGGGCTCCTACGAGCAGTACTTC. This codes for CASRNAGGSYEQYF.

The chain's CDR3 is CASSQGTGDSQPQHF. The CDR3 bases are TGTGCCAGCAGCCAGGGGACAGGGGACTCGCAGCCCCAGCATTTT. The chain joins TRBV4-2 to TRBJ1-5; 10 bases agree with TRBD1. The trim removed 3 bases at V and 7 bases at J, leaving 6 bases unmatched. CDR1 is LGHNA, CDR2 YNFKEQ, per germline. The CDR3 contains 15 residues.

Remarks on this clone: This CDR3 is also generated by other DNA sequences in the sample. The rearrangement joins TRBV5-4 to TRBJ1-6; D might be TRBD1 (6 bases). Trimming stripped 5 bases from V and 7 bases from J, with 10 bases between. The CDR3 length is 13 residues. CDR1 and CDR2 (germline): SGHNT, YYREEE (reference sequence). CDR3 sequence reads: CASRGTGNSPLHF. CDR3 DNA: TGTGCCAGCAGGGGCACAGGGAATTCACCCCTCCACTTT. Variable domain in full (rest from reference TRBV5-4 and TRBJ1-6): ETGVTQSPTHLIKTRGQQVTLRCSSQSGHNTVSWYQQALGQGPQFIFQYYREEENGRGNFPPRFSGLQFPNYSSELNVNALELDDSALYLCASRGTGNSPLHFGNGTRLTVT.

This clone was detected a few times. J is TRBJ2-5 and V is TRBV28, with 7 bases that match TRBD1. Per the germline V gene, CDR1 is MDHEN and CDR2 is SYDVKM. This CDR3 has 15 residues. After removal of 8 bases from V and 11 bases from J, the junction contained 20 bases not matched to a gene. CDR3 nucleotides: TGTGCCAGCGGCTCCGACCCGGGACACCTCAGGGGGCAGTACTTC. It translates to CASGSDPGHLRGQYF.

The table lists this clone with a few counts. For the CDR3, the DNA is TGTGCCAGCGCGGGGACAGAGCTGAACCTAGCCAAAAACATTCAGTACTTC. Encoded protein: CASAGTELNLAKNIQYF. The J gene is TRBJ2-4, the V gene TRBV7-3, with D possibly TRBD1 on 7 matching bases. The CDR3 length is 17 residues. With 8 bases removed from V and 0 bases from J, the gap between germline ends came to 20 bases. Germline lookup yields CDR1 SGHTA and CDR2 FQGTGA. The variable domain in full, completed from reference TRBV7-3 and TRBJ2-4, reads GAGVSQTPSNKVTEKGKYVELRCDPISGHTALYWYRQSLGQGPEFLIYFQGTGAADDSGLPNDRFFAVRPEGSVSTLKIQRTERGDSAVYLCASAGTELNLAKNIQYFGAGTRLSVL.

This clone occurred a few times. The chain uses TRBV18 and TRBJ2-7; 8 nucleotides match TRBD1. The CDR3 consists of 15 residues. The J segment lost 7 bases and the V segment lost 5 bases, leaving 13 bases of the junction unmatched. Germline V gene sequence: CDR1 KGHSH, CDR2 LQKENI. DNA for the CDR3: TGTGCCAGCTCAACAGGACAGGGTAACACGGGAGAGCAGTACTTC. Its protein product is CASSTGQGNTGEQYF.

This clone was seen repeatedly, ten times or more. This chain links TRBV29-1 with TRBJ1-1, with TRBD1 as a possible D gene (5 bases). Trimming removed 6 bases at V and 7 bases at J, with 9 bases between. This CDR3 is 10 amino acids long. Germline CDR1 and CDR2: SQVTM and ANQGSEA. The chain's CDR3 is CSVGGHEAFF. The CDR3 nucleotides read TGCAGCGTGGGGGGTCATGAAGCTTTCTTT. Combining the CDR3 with reference TRBV29-1 and TRBJ1-1 gives the whole variable domain SAVISQKPSRDICQRGTSLTIQCQVDSQVTMMFWYRQQPGQSLTLIATANQGSEATYESGFVIDKFPISRPNLTFSTLTVSNMSPEDSSIYLCSVGGHEAFFGQGTRLTVV.

The rearrangement uses TRBV4-1 and TRBJ2-7; 8 bases are shared with TRBD1. The V segment lost 3 bases and the J segment 2 bases; nucleotides outside the gene matches: 9. Germline CDR1 MGHRA, CDR2 YSYEKL. CDR3 length equals 16 residues. The CDR3 region has the DNA TGCGCCAGCAGCCAGAGGTTAGAACAGGGGGCCTACGAGCAGTACTTC. Translating it yields CASSQRLEQGAYEQYF.